What follows describes a single TCR beta chain. Germline V gene sequence: CDR1 LNHDA, CDR2 SQIVND (reference sequence). The length of the CDR3 is 16 residues. V lost 1 base to trimming and J lost 7 bases, with 14 bases between them. This record comes from a study of blood T cell repertoires in COVID-19. The protocol was immunoSEQ multiplex PCR, while the TCRdb copy is restricted to in-frame clones and leaves out a portion. The sample yields approximately 90,000 clones, roughly 86% seen once. The chain carries TRBV19 and TRBJ1-6; unclear D gene. This receptor was taken from a woman aged 80 or over with acute or convalescent COVID-19. The sequencing sample was made of peripheral blood. The CDR3 bases are TGTGCCAGTAGTATAGTCCCGGGAAGTCGGAATTCACCCCTCCACTTT. It specifies CASSIVPGSRNSPLHF.